A selection of T cell receptor beta chains follows, all from one sample in a study of T cells after yellow fever vaccination. One entry per CDR3 protein results from TCRdb running MiXCR on the 5' RACE reads. The sample records around 250,000 distinct CDR3 sequences, about 7% being singletons. Sequencing was performed on CD4+ T cells sorted from PBMCs, taken 15 days after the yellow fever booster vaccination. The receptor source for this set is a man aged 25-40 years who received the YFV17D yellow fever vaccine. Each CDR3 is given with its conserved first and last residue. Fields, in order: CDR3 DNA, CDR3 protein, D gene, clone size, J gene, V gene. The D gene is left open where the match is weak. Clone size, where shown, is once, few, many, or a class for clones that have expanded.

CDR3 DNA: TGCAGTGCTAGTCTGTTTAGCACAGATACGCAGTATTTT
CDR3 protein: CSASLFSTDTQYF
D gene: -
clone size: -
J gene: TRBJ2-3
V gene: TRBV20-1

CDR3 DNA: TGCAGCGTTCGGGGACAGGTCTCTTGGGAGACCCAGTACTTC
CDR3 protein: CSVRGQVSWETQYF
D gene: TRBD1
clone size: many
J gene: TRBJ2-5
V gene: TRBV29-1

CDR3 DNA: TGCAGTGCTTCAAGGACTCAAGAGACCCAGTACTTC
CDR3 protein: CSASRTQETQYF
D gene: -
clone size: many
J gene: TRBJ2-5
V gene: TRBV20-1

CDR3 DNA: TGTGCCAGCATATCAACAGGGTCAGAGACCCAGTACTTC
CDR3 protein: CASISTGSETQYF
D gene: -
clone size: few
J gene: TRBJ2-5
V gene: TRBV6-1

CDR3 DNA: TGTGCCAGCTCACCCGGGACAGGGGAACAGCCCCAGCATTTT
CDR3 protein: CASSPGTGEQPQHF
D gene: TRBD1
clone size: few
J gene: TRBJ1-5
V gene: TRBV18

CDR3 DNA: TGTGCCAGCAGCCTTACAGGAGGCGAGCAGTACTTC
CDR3 protein: CASSLTGGEQYF
D gene: -
clone size: many
J gene: TRBJ2-7
V gene: TRBV7-9

CDR3 DNA: TGTGCCAGCAGCTGGGGGGGCGCCTACCCTTCTGGCTACACCTTC
CDR3 protein: CASSWGGAYPSGYTF
D gene: -
clone size: few
J gene: TRBJ1-2
V gene: TRBV7-9

CDR3 DNA: TGTGCCAGCAGTTTAGCGGGATTGAGCGGGGAGCTGTTTTTT
CDR3 protein: CASSLAGLSGELFF
D gene: -
clone size: -
J gene: TRBJ2-2
V gene: TRBV12-3/TRBV12-4

CDR3 DNA: TGTGCCAGCAGCGCAACGGGACCGAGAAAGAATACGCAGTATTTT
CDR3 protein: CASSATGPRKNTQYF
D gene: -
clone size: few
J gene: TRBJ2-3
V gene: TRBV7-2

CDR3 DNA: TGTGCCACCAGAAACCGTTGGGGGGACGGCAATGAGCAGTTCTTC
CDR3 protein: CATRNRWGDGNEQFF
D gene: -
clone size: many
J gene: TRBJ2-1
V gene: TRBV24-1

CDR3 DNA: TGTGCCAGCAGGGGGTTCGGGGCGAGGTCCTACGAGCAGTACTTC
CDR3 protein: CASRGFGARSYEQYF
D gene: -
clone size: -
J gene: TRBJ2-7
V gene: TRBV2

CDR3 DNA: TGTGCCAGCAGCGTCAACAGGGTAGCCAACACAGATACGCAGTATTTT
CDR3 protein: CASSVNRVANTDTQYF
D gene: -
clone size: -
J gene: TRBJ2-3
V gene: TRBV5-5

CDR3 DNA: TGTGCCAGCAGCTGGCGGACTACCTCCTACGAGCAGTACTTC
CDR3 protein: CASSWRTTSYEQYF
D gene: -
clone size: -
J gene: TRBJ2-7
V gene: TRBV5-6

CDR3 DNA: TGCAGTGCAACCATAGCGGGGATTAACAATGAGCAGTTCTTC
CDR3 protein: CSATIAGINNEQFF
D gene: TRBD2
clone size: -
J gene: TRBJ2-1
V gene: TRBV20-1

CDR3 DNA: TGTGCCAGCAGACAGGGGACTAGTTCGGGTGAGCAGTTCTTC
CDR3 protein: CASRQGTSSGEQFF
D gene: -
clone size: -
J gene: TRBJ2-1
V gene: TRBV6-2/TRBV6-3

CDR3 DNA: TGTGCCAGTAGCCGACTAGATTTCGCCTACAATGAGCAGTTCTTC
CDR3 protein: CASSRLDFAYNEQFF
D gene: -
clone size: few
J gene: TRBJ2-1
V gene: TRBV19

CDR3 DNA: TGCAGTGCTAGTTCCAGGGTAGGGGAAAAACTGTTTTTT
CDR3 protein: CSASSRVGEKLFF
D gene: -
clone size: -
J gene: TRBJ1-4
V gene: TRBV20-1

CDR3 DNA: TGCAGTGCTAGGACAGGACGGCGGGCCGGGGAGCTGTTTTTT
CDR3 protein: CSARTGRRAGELFF
D gene: -
clone size: many
J gene: TRBJ2-2
V gene: TRBV20-1

CDR3 DNA: TGTGCCAGCTCAGAGGGGACAAACGCCGAGCAGTACTTC
CDR3 protein: CASSEGTNAEQYF
D gene: -
clone size: few
J gene: TRBJ2-7
V gene: TRBV18

CDR3 DNA: TGTGCCATCAGGAGTTCTAGCGGGAGAGGTACTGAGCAGTTCTTC
CDR3 protein: CAIRSSSGRGTEQFF
D gene: TRBD2
clone size: few
J gene: TRBJ2-1
V gene: TRBV10-3

CDR3 DNA: TGCAGTAAAACTCTCATTTCTAACTATGGCTACACCTTC
CDR3 protein: CSKTLISNYGYTF
D gene: -
clone size: few
J gene: TRBJ1-2
V gene: TRBV20-1

CDR3 DNA: TGCGCCAGCAGCCAGGATTCCGGGACAGCATATGGCTACACCTTC
CDR3 protein: CASSQDSGTAYGYTF
D gene: TRBD1
clone size: few
J gene: TRBJ1-2
V gene: TRBV4-3

CDR3 DNA: TGTGCCACCAGCAGAGATGCGGGGGTCCGCACAGATACGCAGTATTTT
CDR3 protein: CATSRDAGVRTDTQYF
D gene: TRBD2
clone size: many
J gene: TRBJ2-3
V gene: TRBV15

CDR3 DNA: TGCGCCAGCAGCCCGGCAGGGGGCTGGGATCAGCCCCAGCATTTT
CDR3 protein: CASSPAGGWDQPQHF
D gene: TRBD1
clone size: many
J gene: TRBJ1-5
V gene: TRBV5-1

CDR3 DNA: TGTGCCAGCATTCCGATCGCGAACACCGGGGAGCTGTTTTTT
CDR3 protein: CASIPIANTGELFF
D gene: -
clone size: few
J gene: TRBJ2-2
V gene: TRBV12-3/TRBV12-4

CDR3 DNA: TGTGCCAGCAGCCGAACCGGGACTACTGGGGAGCTGTTTTTT
CDR3 protein: CASSRTGTTGELFF
D gene: TRBD2
clone size: many
J gene: TRBJ2-2
V gene: TRBV7-3

CDR3 DNA: TGCGCCAGCAGCCAAGCGGTCTCCCCGAGGGACACCGGGGAGCTGTTTTTT
CDR3 protein: CASSQAVSPRDTGELFF
D gene: -
clone size: many
J gene: TRBJ2-2
V gene: TRBV4-3

CDR3 DNA: TGCGCCAGCAGCTTGGAGCAGGACACTGAAGCTTTCTTT
CDR3 protein: CASSLEQDTEAFF
D gene: -
clone size: -
J gene: TRBJ1-1
V gene: TRBV5-1

CDR3 DNA: TGCAGTGCTAGAGACTTGCAATCCTACAATGAGCAGTTCTTC
CDR3 protein: CSARDLQSYNEQFF
D gene: -
clone size: -
J gene: TRBJ2-1
V gene: TRBV20-1

CDR3 DNA: TGTGCCAGCAGCCCGCAGGGTCTGCCCCAGCATTTT
CDR3 protein: CASSPQGLPQHF
D gene: -
clone size: -
J gene: TRBJ1-5
V gene: TRBV7-2

CDR3 DNA: TGTGCCAGCAGCCAAGAGTGGGGACTACAATACAATGAGCAGTTCTTC
CDR3 protein: CASSQEWGLQYNEQFF
D gene: TRBD2
clone size: few
J gene: TRBJ2-1
V gene: TRBV7-6

CDR3 DNA: TGCAGTGCCGGGACTAGCGGGGCGTTTACCGGGGAGCTGTTTTTT
CDR3 protein: CSAGTSGAFTGELFF
D gene: TRBD2
clone size: many
J gene: TRBJ2-2
V gene: TRBV20-1

CDR3 DNA: TGTGCCAGCAGCCCCCCCGGGGCCGGGGGTGAAAAACTGTTTTTT
CDR3 protein: CASSPPGAGGEKLFF
D gene: -
clone size: few
J gene: TRBJ1-4
V gene: TRBV14

CDR3 DNA: TGTGCCAGCAGCTATGGACTAGTCCAAGAGACCCAGTACTTC
CDR3 protein: CASSYGLVQETQYF
D gene: TRBD2
clone size: few
J gene: TRBJ2-5
V gene: TRBV7-8

CDR3 DNA: TGTGCCAGCAGCAAAGCGCCACAGGCCAAAGCAAGCTACGAGCAGTACTTC
CDR3 protein: CASSKAPQAKASYEQYF
D gene: -
clone size: few
J gene: TRBJ2-7
V gene: TRBV21-1

CDR3 DNA: TGTGCCAGCAGCTTGAGGACTAGCGGCCCGGTCAACGTCCTGACTTTC
CDR3 protein: CASSLRTSGPVNVLTF
D gene: TRBD2
clone size: -
J gene: TRBJ2-6
V gene: TRBV5-6

CDR3 DNA: TGCGCCAGCAGTTCCGAGGACAGAAAAACCTACAATGAGCAGTTCTTC
CDR3 protein: CASSSEDRKTYNEQFF
D gene: -
clone size: few
J gene: TRBJ2-1
V gene: TRBV5-1

CDR3 DNA: TGTGCCAGCAGCGAGCGAACTAGCGGGAGATACAATGAGCAGTTCTTC
CDR3 protein: CASSERTSGRYNEQFF
D gene: TRBD2
clone size: many
J gene: TRBJ2-1
V gene: TRBV9

CDR3 DNA: TGCAGTGCTAGAGGTAGCCCCGGCGAAACTTTCTACGAGCAGTACTTC
CDR3 protein: CSARGSPGETFYEQYF
D gene: -
clone size: many
J gene: TRBJ2-7
V gene: TRBV20-1

CDR3 DNA: TGCGCCAGCAGCCACTTAGCGGGAGGAGAGACCCAGTACTTC
CDR3 protein: CASSHLAGGETQYF
D gene: TRBD2
clone size: many
J gene: TRBJ2-5
V gene: TRBV4-3

CDR3 DNA: TGTGCCAGCAGCCAAGCTGTTACAGCGGGAGGACATGAGCAGTTCTTC
CDR3 protein: CASSQAVTAGGHEQFF
D gene: TRBD2
clone size: many
J gene: TRBJ2-1
V gene: TRBV3-1

CDR3 DNA: TGCGCCAGCAGCGAGTCACAGGGGGAGCAGTACTTC
CDR3 protein: CASSESQGEQYF
D gene: TRBD1
clone size: -
J gene: TRBJ2-7
V gene: TRBV5-1

CDR3 DNA: TGTGCCAGCAGCCCCAGACTAAACCTAGATACGCAGTATTTT
CDR3 protein: CASSPRLNLDTQYF
D gene: -
clone size: -
J gene: TRBJ2-3
V gene: TRBV7-2

CDR3 DNA: TGTGCCACCAGCAGGACCGGACAGGAATCCTACAATGAGCAGTTCTTC
CDR3 protein: CATSRTGQESYNEQFF
D gene: TRBD1
clone size: few
J gene: TRBJ2-1
V gene: TRBV15

CDR3 DNA: TGTGCCAGCAGCTTAGTGGCGGGGCTGGCAGATACGCAGTATTTT
CDR3 protein: CASSLVAGLADTQYF
D gene: -
clone size: -
J gene: TRBJ2-3
V gene: TRBV7-2

CDR3 DNA: TGCAGTGCACGAGGGCTAGCGGGAGGAACGGGGGATGAGCAGTTCTTC
CDR3 protein: CSARGLAGGTGDEQFF
D gene: TRBD2
clone size: -
J gene: TRBJ2-1
V gene: TRBV20-1

CDR3 DNA: TGTGCCAGCAGTCCTTCAGGGGGCGCGGTCGAAGGCTACAATGAGCAGTTCTTC
CDR3 protein: CASSPSGGAVEGYNEQFF
D gene: TRBD1
clone size: -
J gene: TRBJ2-1
V gene: TRBV12-3/TRBV12-4

CDR3 DNA: TGCAGCGTTGCCGTCCATAAGGGGAATGAGCAGTTCTTC
CDR3 protein: CSVAVHKGNEQFF
D gene: -
clone size: -
J gene: TRBJ2-1
V gene: TRBV29-1